The 16 T cell receptor beta chains below come from one sample, sequenced in a study of response to subunit inactivated influenza vaccine. In TCRdb, the RT-PCR reads were re-called with MiXCR into one record per CDR3 protein. This sample has some 600,000 distinct CDR3 sequences, with about 15% found just once. The specimen was PBMCs from blood, collected approximately 15 days before vaccination. The receptors shown here come from a man over 45 who received an inactivated influenza vaccine.

This clonotype was counted only a few times. The chain uses TRBV28 and TRBJ2-1; 9 bases match TRBD2. This CDR3 has 15 amino acids. Germline CDR1 and CDR2: MDHEN and SYDVKM. Trimming took 2 bases from V and 9 from J; bases not matched to a gene: 8. In DNA, the CDR3 is TGTGCCAGCAGTTTAACACCCGGGACTAGCTTTGAGCAGTTCTTC. This gives the protein CASSLTPGTSFEQFF.

This clonotype was observed many times. The genes are TRBV7-2 and TRBJ2-1; 11 bases align to TRBD2. The V gene's germline CDR1 is SGHTA and CDR2 FQGNSA. V dropped 0 bases and J dropped 6; count of bases not matched to a gene: 4. This CDR3 comprises 16 residues. The chain's CDR3 is CASSLAHSGRGNEQFF. The CDR3 DNA sequence: TGTGCCAGCAGCTTAGCGCATAGCGGGAGGGGCAATGAGCAGTTCTTC.

This clonotype was counted between two and nine times. This chain joins TRBV29-1 and TRBJ2-1; D possibly matches TRBD1 or TRBD2 (6 bases each). Germline CDR1 reads SQVTM; CDR2 reads ANQGSEA. V was shortened by 4 bases and J by 5 bases, with 12 bases between the two germline ends. The CDR3 sequence is 13 residues long. The CDR3 sequence: CSVVGAGNNEQFF. CDR3 sequence (DNA): TGCAGCGTTGTGGGGGCGGGGAACAATGAGCAGTTCTTC.

The chain's CDR3 is CASSILAGGPETQYF. The CDR3, as DNA: TGTGCCAGCAGCATACTAGCGGGAGGGCCGGAGACCCAGTACTTC. The chain has TRBV7-9 and TRBJ2-5, with TRBD2 identical over 13 bases. Trimming cost V 5 bases and J 5 bases; bases outside gene matches: 5. This CDR3 has 15 residues. Germline V gives CDR1 SEHNR, CDR2 FQNEAQ (reference sequence).

The rearrangement links TRBV4-3 to TRBJ2-2, with D perhaps assigned TRBD1 or TRBD2 (6 bases each). Germline V gene data show CDR1 as LGHNA and CDR2 as YSLEER. The CDR3 spans 15 residues. V was trimmed by 3 bases and J by 4 bases, leaving 12 bases between them. The CDR3 loop is CASSQGGRPTGELFF. CDR3 bases: TGCGCCAGCAGCCAGGGGGGCAGACCCACCGGGGAGCTGTTTTTT.

This chain connects TRBV20-1 to TRBJ2-1; 9 bases align to TRBD2. This CDR3 has 15 amino acids. The V gene end was trimmed by 5 bases and the J gene end by 6 bases; junction bases not matched to a gene: 11. Germline V gene lookup returns CDR1 DFQATT and CDR2 SNEGSKA (reference sequence). The CDR3 DNA reads TGCAGTGCTCTGGGCCCCGGGACTAGCTTCAATGAGCAGTTCTTC. Protein product: CSALGPGTSFNEQFF.

This clonotype came up a few times. This chain links TRBV10-3 with TRBJ1-6; 8 bases align to TRBD1. J gave up 10 bases and V 2 bases, and 4 bases lay outside the gene matches. This CDR3 is built from 14 residues. The germline V gene has CDR1 ENHRY and CDR2 SYGVKD. The DNA for the CDR3 is TGTGCCATCAGTGAGGGACAGGGAGAGTCACCCCTCCACTTT. As protein: CAISEGQGESPLHF.

This clonotype has more than one count but fewer than ten. V gene TRBV29-1 combines with J gene TRBJ2-5; 10 positions match TRBD1. This CDR3 is 14 amino acids long. V gave up 3 bases and J gave up 5 bases; unmatched junction bases: 6. Germline CDR1 is SQVTM and CDR2 is ANQGSEA. The CDR3 sequence: CSVEGGQGFETQYF. As DNA, the CDR3 is TGCAGCGTTGAGGGGGGACAGGGGTTCGAGACCCAGTACTTC.

The rearrangement uses TRBV9 and TRBJ2-2, with D perhaps TRBD2 (6 bases). V shed 3 bases and J shed 2 bases, with 26 bases lying between them. Germline V gives CDR1 SGDLS, CDR2 YYNGEE. The CDR3 extends over 20 amino acids. DNA for the CDR3: TGTGCCAGCAGCGCTCACAGAGCGGGTAGACTGGGAACTAACACCGGGGAGCTGTTTTTT. Translation: CASSAHRAGRLGTNTGELFF.

This clonotype has just a few counts. The V and J genes are TRBV12-3 or TRBV12-4 and TRBJ2-3, with TRBD2 identical over 16 bases. The J segment lost 2 bases and the V segment lost 6 bases, leaving 14 bases of the junction unmatched. CDR3 length: 20 residues. The CDR3 protein is CASRKPGTSGGAGHTDTQYF. CDR3 coding DNA: TGTGCCAGCAGAAAACCAGGGACTAGCGGGGGGGCCGGTCACACAGATACGCAGTATTTT.

This clonotype appeared a few times. The chain couples TRBV18 to TRBJ2-2; D gene uncertain. The V gene's germline CDR1 is KGHSH and CDR2 LQKENI. The CDR3 length is 19 residues. Trimming left V 5 bases short and J 5 bases short, with 27 bases between. The CDR3 coding sequence is TGTGCCAGCTCAACATCTGACATTTTCATCGCCCCTGCGACCGGGGAGCTGTTTTTT. Its translation is CASSTSDIFIAPATGELFF. Together with reference TRBV18 and TRBJ2-2, the CDR3 gives the full variable domain: NAGVMQNPRHLVRRRGQEARLRCSPMKGHSHVYWYRQLPEEGLKFMVYLQKENIIDESGMPKERFSAEFPKEGPSILRIQQVVRGDSAAYFCASSTSDIFIAPATGELFFGEGSRLTVL.

This clonotype was found a few times. The chain combines TRBV7-9 with TRBJ2-3; D tentatively reads TRBD1 or TRBD2 (6 bases each). The CDR3 consists of 14 residues. V lost 3 bases to trimming and J lost 2 bases, with 9 bases between them. Germline-derived CDR1 and CDR2 are SEHNR and FQNEAQ (reference sequence). CDR3 DNA: TGTGCCAGCAGCTTTTCGGGGGCCACAGATACGCAGTATTTT. This sequence encodes CASSFSGATDTQYF.

The chain combines TRBV5-5 with TRBJ2-5, with no clear D. There are 16 residues in the CDR3. Trimming took 7 bases from V and 4 from J, leaving 23 bases between them. Per germline, CDR1 SGHKS and CDR2 YYEKEE (reference sequence). The CDR3 protein is CASGKISGPWGETQYF. CDR3 bases: TGTGCCAGCGGGAAGATTTCCGGGCCCTGGGGAGAGACCCAGTACTTC.

This clonotype was seen only a few times. This sequence joins TRBV15 and TRBJ2-1; D perhaps matches TRBD2 (6 bases). The CDR3 length is 14 residues. The V end was cut by 1 base, the J end by 8 bases, with 12 bases between. Germline-derived CDR1 and CDR2 are LNHNV and YYDKDF (reference sequence). CDR3 nucleotide sequence: TGTGCCACCAGCAGAGGGGACTTTATGGATGAGCAGTTCTTC. Translation: CATSRGDFMDEQFF.

The J gene is TRBJ2-4, the V gene TRBV5-1; 8 bases map to TRBD1. Germline CDR1 reads SGHRS; CDR2 reads YFSETQ. The J segment lost 3 bases and the V segment lost 2 bases, leaving 7 bases of the junction unmatched. This CDR3 has 16 residues. CDR3 residues: CASSFRTGSDKNIQYF. The CDR3 bases are TGCGCCAGCAGCTTCCGGACAGGGTCGGACAAAAACATTCAGTACTTC.

This clonotype turned up a few times. V gene TRBV10-3 combines with J gene TRBJ1-1; perhaps TRBD1 as D (6 bases). V lost 6 bases to trimming and J lost 1 base, with 9 bases between them. Per germline, CDR1 ENHRY and CDR2 SYGVKD. This CDR3 is 13 amino acids long. CDR3 in amino acids: CAIRPGANTEAFF. The DNA for the CDR3 is TGTGCCATCAGGCCGGGGGCGAACACTGAAGCTTTCTTT.